These 27 T cell receptor beta chains originate from one sample sequenced in a study of blood T cell repertoires in COVID-19. Repertoires were generated with immunoSEQ multiplex PCR, while TCRdb's copy carries only in-frame clones and drops some. The repertoire holds about 350,000 clones, with more than 85% as singletons. Sequencing was carried out using PBMCs or T cells enriched from blood (not recorded which). The receptors derive from a woman in her twenties or thirties who had recovered from COVID-19.

The V and J genes are TRBV5-1 and TRBJ1-2, with 8 bases that match TRBD1. The germline CDR1 and CDR2 sequences are SGHRS and YFSETQ. The junction had 2 bases not matched to a gene; V was cut back by 0 bases and J by 7 bases. The CDR3 length is 13 residues. CDR3 sequence: CASSLGTGSGYTF. DNA of the CDR3: TGCGCCAGCAGCTTGGGGACAGGGTCTGGCTACACCTTC.

The gene calls are TRBV11-1 and TRBJ1-1; the D is unclear. V shed 6 bases and J shed 8 bases, with 10 bases lying between them. CDR1 is SGHAT, CDR2 FQDESV, per germline (reference sequence). CDR3 length: 11 residues. CDR3 nucleotide sequence: TGTGCCAGCAGGGGTGCGACAGAAGCTTTCTTT. This encodes CASRGATEAFF.

The CDR3 DNA reads as TGTGCCAGCTCAGCAGGACTTCAGGGGACTGAAGCTTTCTTT. Encoded protein: CASSAGLQGTEAFF. The gene calls are TRBV18 and TRBJ1-1; a possible D gene is TRBD1 (6 bases). The CDR3 runs to 14 residues. Trimming took 5 bases from V and 5 from J, leaving 15 bases between them. CDR1 KGHSH and CDR2 LQKENI come from the germline V gene.

The chain couples TRBV28 to TRBJ1-5; no reliable D call. Germline V lookup: CDR1 MDHEN, CDR2 SYDVKM. Trimming left V 7 bases short and J 3 bases short, with 13 bases between. This CDR3 is 14 amino acids long. The CDR3 loop reads CASKQSGSNQPQHF. Here the CDR3 DNA reads TGTGCCAGCAAACAATCAGGTTCCAATCAGCCCCAGCATTTT.

The chain has TRBV25-1 and TRBJ2-5, with D possibly being TRBD2 (5 bases). CDR3 length: 14 amino acids. Germline values: CDR1 MGHDK, CDR2 SYGVNS. V was trimmed by 2 bases and J by 3 bases, leaving 10 bases between them. The CDR3 region is CASSEGGHEETQYF. In DNA form, the CDR3 reads TGTGCCAGCAGTGAAGGAGGTCACGAAGAGACCCAGTACTTC. The whole variable domain, remainder taken from reference TRBV25-1 and TRBJ2-5, is EADIYQTPRYLVIGTGKKITLECSQTMGHDKMYWYQQDPGMELHLIHYSYGVNSTEKGDLSSESTVSRIRTEHFPLTLESARPSHTSQYLCASSEGGHEETQYFGPGTRLLVL.

V usage is TRBV6-2 or TRBV6-3 and J usage is TRBJ2-1, with D possibly being TRBD1 (5 bases). V dropped 5 bases and J dropped 13 bases, with 12 bases sitting between them. The CDR3 consists of 11 residues. Per germline, CDR1 MNHEY and CDR2 SVGEGT. The CDR3 nucleotides read TGTGCCAGCAGTCCAGGGTTCGACCAGTTCTTC. Its protein product is CASSPGFDQFF.

This chain connects TRBV3-1 (or the pseudogene TRBV3-2) to TRBJ2-7; no firm D call. CDR1 and CDR2 (germline): LGHDT, YNNKEL (reference sequence). The V end lost 4 bases, the J end lost 2 bases, and 6 bases lay between the germline ends. The CDR3 covers 12 residues. CDR3 DNA sequence: TGTGCCAGCAGCCGCGACACCTACGAGCAGTACTTC. This translates into CASSRDTYEQYF.

V and J are TRBV6-1 and TRBJ1-6, with TRBD1 as a possible D gene (5 bases). V was cut by 1 base and J by 3 bases, with 7 bases left in between. Per the germline V gene, CDR1 is MNHNS and CDR2 is SASEGT. The CDR3 spans 15 residues. The CDR3 sequence: CASSEGRGYNSPLHF. For the CDR3, the DNA is TGTGCCAGCAGTGAAGGGAGGGGCTATAATTCACCCCTCCACTTT.

The rearrangement joins TRBV9 to TRBJ2-3, with a tentative D call TRBD2 (7 bases). The length of the CDR3 is 17 residues. CDR1 is SGDLS and CDR2 is YYNGEE in the germline V gene. V lost 4 bases, J lost 4 bases, and 22 bases lay in between. This CDR3 is CASSPIGGREYPDTQYF. As DNA, the CDR3 is TGTGCCAGCAGCCCTATCGGGGGGCGGGAGTATCCAGATACGCAGTATTTT. The variable domain in full, completed from reference TRBV9 and TRBJ2-3, reads DSGVTQTPKHLITATGQRVTLRCSPRSGDLSVYWYQQSLDQGLQFLIQYYNGEERAKGNILERFSAQQFPDLHSELNLSSLELGDSALYFCASSPIGGREYPDTQYFGPGTRLTVL.

The chain combines TRBV19 with TRBJ2-7; possible D gene TRBD1, 6 bases. This CDR3 is built from 16 residues. V was cut by 5 bases and J by 2 bases, with 19 bases left in between. Germline V gene lookup returns CDR1 LNHDA and CDR2 SQIVND (reference sequence). The CDR3 DNA is TGTGCCAGTAGTGTCCGCCCAGAAGGGGGTCCCTACGAGCAGTACTTC. Its protein product is CASSVRPEGGPYEQYF.

The CDR3 region is CARSADRGPHLVYNEQFF. CDR3 nucleotide sequence: TGCGCGAGATCGGCGGACAGGGGGCCGCATTTAGTATACAATGAGCAGTTCTTC. This rearrangement joins TRBV5-1 to TRBJ2-1; TRBD1 agrees at 11 bases. From germline, CDR1 is SGHRS and CDR2 YFSETQ. CDR3 size: 18 residues.

V is TRBV9 and J is TRBJ2-1; 11 nucleotides match TRBD2. The CDR3 has 15 residues. The V segment lost 4 bases and the J segment 4 bases; nucleotides outside the gene matches: 4. Per the germline V gene, CDR1 is SGDLS and CDR2 is YYNGEE. CDR3 region: CASSPRTSGYNEQFF. CDR3 DNA sequence: TGTGCCAGCAGCCCGCGGACTAGCGGGTACAATGAGCAGTTCTTC. The entire variable domain, with the rest obtained from reference TRBV9 and TRBJ2-1, is as follows: DSGVTQTPKHLITATGQRVTLRCSPRSGDLSVYWYQQSLDQGLQFLIQYYNGEERAKGNILERFSAQQFPDLHSELNLSSLELGDSALYFCASSPRTSGYNEQFFGPGTRLTVL.

This clone showed up just once. This rearrangement joins TRBV27 to TRBJ2-7; 7 nucleotides match TRBD1. Losses at the gene ends were 4 bases for V and 6 bases for J; bases not matched to a gene: 12. CDR3 length: 15 amino acids. CDR1 and CDR2 from the germline V gene are MNHEY and SMNVEV (reference sequence). The CDR3 DNA follows: TGTGCCAGCAGTTCTGGACAGGTTAGGGGCGTCGAGCAGTACTTC. It specifies CASSSGQVRGVEQYF.

The CDR3 nucleotides read TGTGCCAGCAGCTTAGCTCTTACTAGCGGGGGATACAATGAGCAGTTCTTC. Translated: CASSLALTSGGYNEQFF. The genes are TRBV7-2 and TRBJ2-1; 11 bases are a match to TRBD2. Germline-derived CDR1 and CDR2 are SGHTA and FQGNSA. Germline trimming cut 0 bases from V and 4 bases from J; bases unmatched to any gene: 5. This CDR3 is 17 amino acids long.

The chain is built from TRBV11-2 and TRBJ1-1; D perhaps matches TRBD1 (6 bases). Germline V gene lookup returns CDR1 SGHAT and CDR2 FQNNGV. This CDR3 is built from 15 residues. V lost 7 bases and J 0 bases, leaving 15 bases between the germline ends. For the CDR3, the DNA is TGTGCCAGCAACCCGGGCGAGGGGGTGAACACTGAAGCTTTCTTT. This encodes CASNPGEGVNTEAFF.

The genes are TRBV9 and TRBJ2-2; 7 positions match TRBD2. The germline CDR1 and CDR2 sequences are SGDLS and YYNGEE. J gave up 5 bases and V 9 bases, and 4 bases lay outside the gene matches. CDR3 length equals 12 residues. CDR3 protein: CATGRGTGELFF. The CDR3 DNA reads TGTGCCACGGGGCGGGGGACCGGGGAGCTGTTTTTT.

The chain employs TRBV10-1 and TRBJ2-3, with 8 bases aligning to TRBD2. The CDR3 has 14 amino acids. Germline V gene sequence: CDR1 WNHNN, CDR2 SYGVQD (reference sequence). After removal of 3 bases from V and 1 base from J, the junction contained 0 bases not matched to a gene. Here the CDR3 DNA reads TGCGCCAGCAGTGATAGCGGGGGCACAGATACGCAGTATTTT. Encoded protein: CASSDSGGTDTQYF.

This chain uses TRBV19 with TRBJ2-7, with a weak D call TRBD1 (6 bases). V lost 3 bases to trimming and J lost 2 bases, with 20 bases between them. The CDR3 has 17 residues. Germline V lookup: CDR1 LNHDA, CDR2 SQIVND (reference sequence). Here the CDR3 DNA reads TGTGCCAGTAGTATCGGGGCACAGGGTCTATTTCCCTACGAGCAGTACTTC. It yields the protein CASSIGAQGLFPYEQYF.

The rearrangement uses TRBV5-8 and TRBJ2-2, with D possibly matching TRBD2 (5 bases). V gave up 3 bases and J gave up 2 bases, with 11 bases separating them. From germline, CDR1 is SGHTS and CDR2 YDEGEE. The CDR3 is 15 amino acids. The CDR3 DNA sequence: TGTGCCAGCAGCTCACGCCGGGAAAACACCGGGGAGCTGTTTTTT. Protein product: CASSSRRENTGELFF.

CDR3 sequence: CASTRLAGLSDTQYF. The CDR3 DNA is TGTGCCAGTACCCGACTAGCGGGGTTGTCAGATACGCAGTATTTT. The chain uses TRBV19 and TRBJ2-3; 11 bases line up with TRBD2. The CDR3 consists of 15 residues. CDR1 is LNHDA and CDR2 is SQIVND in the germline V gene (reference sequence). J lost 4 bases, V lost 7 bases, and 7 bases had no gene match.

Notes on this clone: The junction differs from germline at one of its ends, possibly a read error. The genes are TRBV4-1 and TRBJ2-7; TRBD1 is a possible D gene (6 bases). This CDR3 contains 15 residues. Germline CDR1 is MGHRA and CDR2 is YSYEKL. For the CDR3, the DNA is TGCGCCAGCAGCCACTCCGGGACATCCTCCTATGAGCAGTACTTC. It yields the protein CASSHSGTSSYEQYF.

The V call is TRBV12-3 or TRBV12-4, the J call TRBJ2-1, with a weak D call TRBD2 (5 bases). This CDR3 is 13 amino acids long. Trimming shortened V by 6 bases and J by 10 bases, and 16 bases separated the two germline ends. CDR3: CASRPSTRNEQFF. As DNA, the CDR3 is TGTGCCAGCAGACCTAGCACTAGGAACGAGCAGTTCTTC.

This chain joins TRBV7-9 and TRBJ2-7; tentative D call: TRBD2 (6 bases). The V end was cut by 7 bases, the J end by 5 bases, with 15 bases between. The CDR3 contains 13 residues. Germline V gives CDR1 SEHNR, CDR2 FQNEAQ (reference sequence). This CDR3 is CASTLSLAHEQYF. CDR3 DNA: TGTGCCAGCACCCTATCACTAGCCCACGAGCAGTACTTC.

The chain links TRBV7-6 to TRBJ1-4, with D unresolved. The CDR3 is 14 amino acids. Germline values: CDR1 SGHVS, CDR2 FNYEAQ. Trimming pared 1 base from V and 0 bases from J, leaving 3 bases between. The DNA for the CDR3 is TGTGCCAGCAGCTTAGGAGCAACTAATGAAAAACTGTTTTTT. Translated, it gives CASSLGATNEKLFF.

This chain uses TRBV19 with TRBJ2-1, with D unresolved. The CDR3 totals 13 residues. V lost 2 bases, J lost 8 bases, and 10 bases lay in between. The germline V gene has CDR1 LNHDA and CDR2 SQIVND (reference sequence). CDR3 residues: CASSIINVDEQFF. CDR3 DNA sequence: TGTGCCAGTAGTATAATCAATGTAGATGAGCAGTTCTTC.

This chain uses TRBV2 with TRBJ2-7; TRBD1 aligns across 7 bases. Trimming took 3 bases from V and 0 from J; bases not matched to a gene: 14. Germline V gives CDR1 SNHLY, CDR2 FYNNEI. This CDR3 has 18 amino acids. The CDR3 DNA follows: TGTGCCAGCAGTGACTCTCTTTTTAGAGACAGGGCCTCCTACGAGCAGTACTTC. It encodes CASSDSLFRDRASYEQYF.

The V call is TRBV6-2 or TRBV6-3, the J call TRBJ2-5, with TRBD2 matching over 14 bases. With V trimmed by 5 bases and J by 5 bases, 10 bases remained unmatched. The CDR3 is 17 residues long. Germline lookup yields CDR1 MNHEY and CDR2 SVGEGT. Written as DNA, the CDR3 is TGTGCCAGCAGTACCGAGGGACTAGCGGGAGTCGTGGAGACCCAGTACTTC. Its protein product is CASSTEGLAGVVETQYF.